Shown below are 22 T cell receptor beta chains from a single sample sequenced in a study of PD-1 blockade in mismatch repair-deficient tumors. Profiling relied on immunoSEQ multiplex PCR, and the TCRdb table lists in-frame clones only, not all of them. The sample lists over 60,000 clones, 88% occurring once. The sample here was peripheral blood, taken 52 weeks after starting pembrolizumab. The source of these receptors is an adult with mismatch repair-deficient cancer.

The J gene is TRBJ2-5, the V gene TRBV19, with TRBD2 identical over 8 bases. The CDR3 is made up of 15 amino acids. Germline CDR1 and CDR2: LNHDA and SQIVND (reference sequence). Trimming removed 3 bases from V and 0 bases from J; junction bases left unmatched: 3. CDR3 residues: CASSISGMNQETQYF. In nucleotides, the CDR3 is TGTGCCAGTAGTATTAGCGGGATGAACCAAGAGACCCAGTACTTC.

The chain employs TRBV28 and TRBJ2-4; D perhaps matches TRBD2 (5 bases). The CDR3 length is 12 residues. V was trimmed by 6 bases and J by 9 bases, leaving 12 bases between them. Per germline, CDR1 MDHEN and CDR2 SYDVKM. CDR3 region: CASRSTRTIQYF. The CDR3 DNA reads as TGTGCCAGCAGGAGCACTAGAACCATTCAGTACTTC.

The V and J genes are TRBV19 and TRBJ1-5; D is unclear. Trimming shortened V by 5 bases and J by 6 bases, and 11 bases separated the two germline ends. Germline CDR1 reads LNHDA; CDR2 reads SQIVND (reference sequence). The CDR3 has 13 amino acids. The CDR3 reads CASSWSGSQPQHF. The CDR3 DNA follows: TGTGCCAGTAGTTGGTCAGGTTCTCAGCCCCAGCATTTT.

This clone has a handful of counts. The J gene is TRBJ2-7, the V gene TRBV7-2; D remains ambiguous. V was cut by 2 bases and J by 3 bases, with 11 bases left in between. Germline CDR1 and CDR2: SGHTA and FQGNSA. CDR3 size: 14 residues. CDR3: CASSLPDIYYEQYF. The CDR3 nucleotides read TGTGCCAGCAGCTTACCCGATATTTACTACGAGCAGTACTTC.

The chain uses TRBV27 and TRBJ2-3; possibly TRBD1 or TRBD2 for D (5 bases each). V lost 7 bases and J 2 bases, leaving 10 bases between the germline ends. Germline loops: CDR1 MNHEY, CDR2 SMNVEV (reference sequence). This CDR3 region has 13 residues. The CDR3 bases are TGTGCCAGCACCGGGACCCTCACAGATACGCAGTATTTT. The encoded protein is CASTGTLTDTQYF.

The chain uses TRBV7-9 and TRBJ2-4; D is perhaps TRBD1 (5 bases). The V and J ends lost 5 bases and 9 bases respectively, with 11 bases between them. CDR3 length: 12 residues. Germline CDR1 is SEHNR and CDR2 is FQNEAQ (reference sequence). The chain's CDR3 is CASSGQGSIQYF. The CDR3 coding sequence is TGTGCCAGCAGCGGTCAGGGCAGCATTCAGTACTTC.

The CDR3 region has the DNA TGTGCCAGCAGTAGACAGGGGACAGATACGCAGTATTTT. The encoded protein is CASSRQGTDTQYF. J is TRBJ2-3 and V is TRBV2, with 8 bases fitting TRBD1. V trimming: 5 bases; J trimming: 3 bases; junction bases outside the gene matches: 1. The CDR3 has 13 residues. Germline lookup yields CDR1 SNHLY and CDR2 FYNNEI.

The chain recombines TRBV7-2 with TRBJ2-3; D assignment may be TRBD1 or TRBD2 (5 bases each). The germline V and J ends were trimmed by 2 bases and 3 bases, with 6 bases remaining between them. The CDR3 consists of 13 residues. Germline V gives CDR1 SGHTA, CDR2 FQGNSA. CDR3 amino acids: CASSLWGTDTQYF. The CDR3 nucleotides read TGTGCCAGCAGCTTATGGGGGACAGATACGCAGTATTTT.

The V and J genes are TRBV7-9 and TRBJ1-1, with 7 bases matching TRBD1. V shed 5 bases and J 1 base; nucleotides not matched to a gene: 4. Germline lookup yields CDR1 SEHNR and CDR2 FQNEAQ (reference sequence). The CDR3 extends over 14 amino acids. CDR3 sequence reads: CASSPRDRNTEAFF. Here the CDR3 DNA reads TGTGCCAGCAGCCCCAGGGACAGGAACACTGAAGCTTTCTTT. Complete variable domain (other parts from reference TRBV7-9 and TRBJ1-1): DTGVSQNPRHKITKRGQNVTFRCDPISEHNRLYWYRQTLGQGPEFLTYFQNEAQLEKSRLLSDRFSAERPKGSFSTLEIQRTEQGDSAMYLCASSPRDRNTEAFFGQGTRLTVV.

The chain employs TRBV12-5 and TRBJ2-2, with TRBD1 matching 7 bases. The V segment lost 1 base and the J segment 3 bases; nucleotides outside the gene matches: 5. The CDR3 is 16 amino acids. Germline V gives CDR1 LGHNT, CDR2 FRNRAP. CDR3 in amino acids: CASGLATGADTGELFF. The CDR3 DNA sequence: TGTGCTAGTGGTTTGGCCACAGGGGCCGACACCGGGGAGCTGTTTTTT.

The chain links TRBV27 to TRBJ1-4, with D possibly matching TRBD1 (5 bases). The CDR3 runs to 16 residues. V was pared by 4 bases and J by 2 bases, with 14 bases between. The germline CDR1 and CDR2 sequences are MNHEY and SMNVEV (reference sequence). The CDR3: CASSSQGTSTNEKLFF. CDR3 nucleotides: TGTGCCAGCAGTTCTCAGGGCACATCCACTAATGAAAAACTGTTTTTT.

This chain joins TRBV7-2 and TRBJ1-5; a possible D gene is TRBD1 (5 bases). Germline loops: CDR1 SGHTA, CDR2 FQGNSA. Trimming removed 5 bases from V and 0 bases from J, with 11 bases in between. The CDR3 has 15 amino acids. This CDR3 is CASSQTENSNQPQHF. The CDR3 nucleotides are TGTGCCAGCAGCCAGACAGAAAATAGCAATCAGCCCCAGCATTTT.

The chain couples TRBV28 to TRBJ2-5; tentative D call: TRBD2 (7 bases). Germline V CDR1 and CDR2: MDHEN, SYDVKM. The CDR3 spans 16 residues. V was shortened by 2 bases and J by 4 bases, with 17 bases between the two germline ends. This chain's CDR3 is CASSLGRGATGETQYF. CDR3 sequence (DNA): TGTGCCAGCAGTTTAGGGAGGGGGGCGACGGGAGAGACCCAGTACTTC.

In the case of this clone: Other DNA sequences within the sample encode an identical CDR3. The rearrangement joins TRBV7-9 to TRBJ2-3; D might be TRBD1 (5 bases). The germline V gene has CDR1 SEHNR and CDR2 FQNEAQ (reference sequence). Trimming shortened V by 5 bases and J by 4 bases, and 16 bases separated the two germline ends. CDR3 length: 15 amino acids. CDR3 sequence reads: CASSPRDRGSDTQYF. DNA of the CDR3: TGTGCCAGCAGCCCCAGGGATAGGGGCTCAGATACGCAGTATTTT.

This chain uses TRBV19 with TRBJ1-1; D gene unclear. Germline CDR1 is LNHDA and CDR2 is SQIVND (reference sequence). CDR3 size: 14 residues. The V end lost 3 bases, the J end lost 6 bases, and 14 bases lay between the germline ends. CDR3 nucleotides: TGTGCCAGTAGTATCCCCCAGGACGGCTCTGAAGCTTTCTTT. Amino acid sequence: CASSIPQDGSEAFF.

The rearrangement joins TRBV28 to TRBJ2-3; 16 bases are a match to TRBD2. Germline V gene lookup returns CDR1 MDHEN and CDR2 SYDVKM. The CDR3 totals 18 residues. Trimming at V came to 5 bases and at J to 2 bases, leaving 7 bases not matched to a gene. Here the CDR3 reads CASSPPGTSGRDTDTQYF. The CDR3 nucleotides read TGTGCCAGCAGTCCTCCCGGGACTAGCGGGAGGGACACAGATACGCAGTATTTT.

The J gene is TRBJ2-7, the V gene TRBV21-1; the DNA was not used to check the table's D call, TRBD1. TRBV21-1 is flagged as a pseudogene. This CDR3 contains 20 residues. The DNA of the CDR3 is TGTGCCAGCAGCAAATTGGCCCCGGGACAGGGAAATTTCCTTAGGCGCGAGCAGTACTTC. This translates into CASSKLAPGQGNFLRREQYF.

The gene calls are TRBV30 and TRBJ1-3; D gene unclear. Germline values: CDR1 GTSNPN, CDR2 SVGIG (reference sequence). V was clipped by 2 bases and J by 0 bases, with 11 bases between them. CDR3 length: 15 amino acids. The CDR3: CAWSRVPSSGNTIYF. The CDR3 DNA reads TGTGCCTGGAGTAGGGTGCCCAGCTCTGGAAACACCATATATTTT.

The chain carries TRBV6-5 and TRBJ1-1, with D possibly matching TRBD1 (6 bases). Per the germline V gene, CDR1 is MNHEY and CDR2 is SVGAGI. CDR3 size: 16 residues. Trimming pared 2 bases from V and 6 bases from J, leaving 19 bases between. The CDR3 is CASSYVPAGRGAEAFF. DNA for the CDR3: TGTGCCAGCAGTTACGTCCCGGCAGGGAGGGGGGCTGAAGCTTTCTTT.

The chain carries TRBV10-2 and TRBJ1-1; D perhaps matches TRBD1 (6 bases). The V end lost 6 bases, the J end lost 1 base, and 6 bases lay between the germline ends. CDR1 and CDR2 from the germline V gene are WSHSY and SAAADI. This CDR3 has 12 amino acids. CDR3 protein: CASRQGNTEAFF. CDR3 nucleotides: TGCGCCAGCAGACAGGGGAACACTGAAGCTTTCTTT.

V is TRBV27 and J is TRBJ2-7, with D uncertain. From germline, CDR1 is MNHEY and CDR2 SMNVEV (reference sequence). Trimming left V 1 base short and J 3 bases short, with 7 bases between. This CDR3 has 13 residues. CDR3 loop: CASSLLPGYEQYF. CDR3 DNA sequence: TGTGCCAGCAGTTTATTACCCGGCTACGAGCAGTACTTC.

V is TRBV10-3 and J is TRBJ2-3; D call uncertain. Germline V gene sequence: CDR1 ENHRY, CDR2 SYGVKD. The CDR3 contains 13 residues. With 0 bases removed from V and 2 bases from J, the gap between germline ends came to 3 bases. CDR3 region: CAISESATDTQYF. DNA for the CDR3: TGTGCCATCAGTGAGTCGGCCACAGATACGCAGTATTTT.